The text below deals with one T cell receptor (beta chain). Germline V gene lookup returns CDR1 KGHSH and CDR2 LQKENI. V gave up 6 bases and J gave up 8 bases, with 11 bases separating them. CDR3 length: 12 residues. These data originate in a study of radiotherapy plus CTLA-4 blockade in lung cancer. About the research overall: Objective responses were documented in about 19% of patients, with disease control in about 28%.

Data came from immunoSEQ multiplex PCR; TCRdb stores just in-frame clones and leaves some out. The sample includes tens of thousands of clones, more than 75% of them seen just once. Focal radiation plus CTLA-4 blockade with ipilimumab was given to patients with chemo-refractory metastatic non-small-cell lung cancer. This sequence was found in a human donor with non-small cell lung cancer that progressed on radiotherapy plus ipilimumab. Sample: peripheral blood, taken from a patient treated with radiotherapy plus ipilimumab. The V and J genes are TRBV18 and TRBJ1-5; no clear D. CDR3 DNA sequence: TGTGCCAGCTCTAGGTCCCCCGAGCCCCAGCATTTT. Its protein product is CASSRSPEPQHF.